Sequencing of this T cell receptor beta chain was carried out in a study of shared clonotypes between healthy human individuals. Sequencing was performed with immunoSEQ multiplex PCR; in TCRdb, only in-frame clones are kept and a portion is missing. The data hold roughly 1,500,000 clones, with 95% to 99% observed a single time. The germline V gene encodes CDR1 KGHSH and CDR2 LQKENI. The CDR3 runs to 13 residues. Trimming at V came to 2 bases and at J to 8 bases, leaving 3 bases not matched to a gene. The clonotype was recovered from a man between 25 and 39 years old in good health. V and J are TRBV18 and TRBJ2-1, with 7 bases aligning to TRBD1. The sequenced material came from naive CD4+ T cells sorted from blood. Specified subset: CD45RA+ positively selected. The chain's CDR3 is CASSPLQGHEQFF. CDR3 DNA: TGTGCCAGCTCACCATTACAGGGGCATGAGCAGTTCTTC.